The present T cell receptor beta chain was sequenced within a study of blood T cell repertoires in COVID-19. About the research overall: From T cells, B-cell-depleted T cells, or PBMCs came the material, which was cDNA or gDNA.

Trimming removed 7 bases from V and 2 bases from J, with 12 bases in between. CDR1 is SNHLY and CDR2 is FYNNEI in the germline V gene. The length of the CDR3 is 13 residues. The method was immunoSEQ multiplex PCR; TCRdb's version includes in-frame clones alone and lacks a portion of them. The sample gives more than 50,000 clones, nearly 90% of which show up once; approximately 13% is in the top ten. This sequence was found in a man between 60 and 70 years old with active COVID-19. The sequencing input was peripheral blood. The V gene is TRBV2, the J gene TRBJ2-7; a weak D match, TRBD1 (6 bases). This CDR3 reads CASTPGTPYEQYF. The DNA of the CDR3 is TGTGCCAGCACCCCGGGGACACCCTACGAGCAGTACTTC.